This T cell receptor (beta chain) is from a study of blood T cell repertoires in COVID-19. Study at large: The origin of the acute and convalescent COVID-19 samples was the United States, Italy and Spain.

The V segment lost 5 bases and the J segment 7 bases; nucleotides outside the gene matches: 2. This CDR3 has 12 residues. CDR1 is SEHNR and CDR2 is FQNEAQ in the germline V gene (reference sequence). Some clones are missing from TCRdb's copy, which holds only in-frame ones; the method was immunoSEQ multiplex PCR. Here the sample spans some 220,000 clones, about 85% being singletons. Sequencing used peripheral blood. The rearrangement uses TRBV7-9 and TRBJ2-3; TRBD2 matches 8 bases. The sequence was obtained from a woman aged 55-70 years with active or convalescent COVID-19. CDR3 in DNA: TGTGCCAGCAGCCGGGAGGGTTATACGCAGTATTTT. As protein: CASSREGYTQYF.